One and the same sample provided the 15 T cell receptor beta chains below, sequenced in a study of blood T cell repertoires in COVID-19 (dated by TCRdb to about 2020). Library preparation employed the immunoSEQ multiplex PCR assay. Here the immuneACCESS table is served through TCRdb, limited to in-frame sequences with V and J called. Missing clones are a known gap in these copies; in checked studies unresolved V genes cover under half, and the rest lacks a known reason. Within this sample are 150,000 to 180,000 clones, with about 73% of them counted one time only. Together, the top ten hold roughly 1.5% of the sample. The sequencing sample was made of peripheral blood. Source of these receptors: a man aged 80 or over with acute or convalescent COVID-19.

V is TRBV6-5 and J is TRBJ2-5; 9 bases agree with TRBD1. The V gene end was trimmed by 10 bases and the J gene end by 5 bases; junction bases not matched to a gene: 8. Germline V gene lookup returns CDR1 MNHEY and CDR2 SVGAGI. The CDR3 contains 13 residues. CDR3 residues: CATSGQGTETQYF. CDR3 nucleotide sequence: TGTGCCACAAGTGGACAGGGGACGGAGACCCAGTACTTC.

This sequence joins TRBV9 and TRBJ2-3, with TRBD2 identical over 9 bases. Germline-derived CDR1 and CDR2 are SGDLS and YYNGEE. This CDR3 comprises 15 residues. V lost 4 bases and J lost 4; bases outside the gene matches: 7. The CDR3 DNA reads as TGTGCCAGCAGCTCCAGCGGGGGGAGGGCAGATACGCAGTATTTT. It specifies CASSSSGGRADTQYF.

V and J are TRBV9 and TRBJ2-6; 8 nucleotides agree with TRBD1. Germline lookup yields CDR1 SGDLS and CDR2 YYNGEE. J lost 6 bases, V lost 5 bases, and 4 bases had no gene match. CDR3 length: 14 residues. The CDR3 loop reads CASRGQVQANVLTF. The CDR3 coding sequence is TGTGCCAGCAGGGGACAGGTTCAGGCCAACGTCCTGACTTTC.

V and J are TRBV10-3 and TRBJ2-7; 10 bases fit TRBD1. Trimming cost V 3 bases and J 6 bases; bases outside gene matches: 5. In germline, CDR1 is ENHRY, CDR2 SYGVKD. The CDR3 is 14 residues long. CDR3 residues: CAISERQGAGEQYV. CDR3 nucleotide sequence: TGTGCCATCAGTGAAAGACAGGGGGCTGGCGAGCAGTACGTC.

The chain combines TRBV10-3 with TRBJ2-3; 10 nucleotides agree with TRBD2. The junction had 4 bases not matched to a gene; V was cut back by 5 bases and J by 2 bases. CDR3 length: 15 amino acids. Germline V gene data show CDR1 as ENHRY and CDR2 as SYGVKD. The CDR3 loop reads CAISYSGGNTDTQYF. In DNA form, the CDR3 reads TGTGCCATCAGTTATAGCGGGGGGAACACAGATACGCAGTATTTT.

This chain joins TRBV6-2 or TRBV6-3 and TRBJ1-1; D unclear. V was pared by 4 bases and J by 0 bases, with 9 bases between. Germline lookup yields CDR1 MNHEY and CDR2 SVGEGT. The CDR3 sequence is 14 residues long. The chain's CDR3 is CASSSTELNTEAFF. The CDR3 DNA reads TGTGCCAGCAGTTCAACAGAGTTGAACACTGAAGCTTTCTTT.

The chain recombines TRBV5-8 with TRBJ1-2; D might be TRBD1 (6 bases). The V gene's germline CDR1 is SGHTS and CDR2 YDEGEE. This CDR3 contains 15 residues. V lost 2 bases to trimming and J lost 1 base, with 12 bases between them. In nucleotides, the CDR3 is TGTGCCAGCAGCTTCGTGGACAGCTTTAACTATGGCTACACCTTC. Protein sequence: CASSFVDSFNYGYTF.

The rearrangement links TRBV28 to TRBJ2-3; 11 bases agree with TRBD2. The CDR3 extends over 14 amino acids. Germline V gene sequence: CDR1 MDHEN, CDR2 SYDVKM. J was trimmed by 6 bases and V by 8 bases; bases with no gene match: 7. The CDR3 spells CASVAGGLSDTQYF. The CDR3 DNA reads as TGTGCCAGCGTAGCGGGGGGGCTAAGTGATACGCAGTATTTT.

The chain recombines TRBV5-5 with TRBJ2-3; 9 positions agree with TRBD2. There are 15 residues in the CDR3. The V and J ends lost 0 bases and 4 bases, in that order; junction bases with no gene match: 3. CDR1 is SGHKS and CDR2 is YYEKEE in the germline V gene (reference sequence). CDR3: CASSLGGTSPDTQYF. The DNA for the CDR3 is TGTGCCAGCAGCTTGGGTGGGACTAGCCCAGATACGCAGTATTTT.

This clone was seen a handful of times. This chain joins TRBV19 and TRBJ1-2, with unresolved D. V was pared by 5 bases and J by 3 bases, with 13 bases between. Germline V gene lookup returns CDR1 LNHDA and CDR2 SQIVND (reference sequence). There are 14 residues in the CDR3. The CDR3 nucleotides read TGTGCCAGTAGTCTCCGCCCGAGGGACTATGGCTACACCTTC. The encoded protein is CASSLRPRDYGYTF.

This chain joins TRBV11-2 and TRBJ2-1; D is possibly TRBD2 (7 bases). This CDR3 has 13 residues. V dropped 3 bases and J dropped 7 bases, with 10 bases sitting between them. CDR1 and CDR2 (germline): SGHAT, FQNNGV. The CDR3 sequence is CASSFGGANEQFF. The CDR3 DNA reads TGTGCCAGCAGCTTTGGGGGGGCTAATGAGCAGTTCTTC.

This clone was seen once. The V gene is TRBV29-1, the J gene TRBJ2-2; weak D call: TRBD1 (6 bases). The length of the CDR3 is 14 residues. The V gene lost 6 bases and the J gene lost 1 base, with 12 bases spanning the gap. Germline CDR1 is SQVTM and CDR2 is ANQGSEA. This chain's CDR3 is CSVGPQGNTGELFF. DNA of the CDR3: TGCAGCGTCGGGCCACAGGGGAACACCGGGGAGCTGTTTTTT.

The V call is TRBV5-6, the J call TRBJ2-2, with a tentative D call TRBD1 (6 bases). CDR3 size: 13 residues. Trimming left V 4 bases short and J 6 bases short, with 10 bases between. Germline values: CDR1 SGHDT, CDR2 YYEEEE. The CDR3 reads CASSLQGPGELFF. CDR3 nucleotides: TGTGCCAGCAGCCTACAGGGTCCCGGGGAGCTGTTTTTT.

CDR3 sequence reads: CASSQLVGVSDTQYF. In DNA form, the CDR3 reads TGTGCCAGCAGCCAGCTCGTCGGGGTCTCAGATACGCAGTATTTT. This sequence joins TRBV11-2 and TRBJ2-3; possibly TRBD2 for D (5 bases). The CDR3 sequence is 15 residues long. Germline V CDR1 and CDR2: SGHAT, FQNNGV. V gave up 5 bases and J gave up 4 bases, with 16 bases separating them.

The chain carries TRBV7-9 and TRBJ2-7; 11 nucleotides align to TRBD2. The J segment lost 6 bases and the V segment lost 3 bases, leaving 4 bases of the junction unmatched. Germline V gives CDR1 SEHNR, CDR2 FQNEAQ (reference sequence). The CDR3 covers 14 residues. This CDR3 is CASSFTGLAGEQYF. The CDR3 DNA reads as TGTGCCAGCAGCTTTACAGGACTAGCGGGCGAGCAGTACTTC.